One sample yielded the 9 T cell receptor beta chains listed below, sequenced in a study of T cell responses to AZD1222 COVID-19 vaccine. TCRdb's copy holds only in-frame clones and misses some; the assay was immunoSEQ multiplex PCR. The table includes under 95,000 clones, about nine tenths detected once. The sequencing used peripheral blood, collected on day 0 of AZD1222 vaccination. The source is an adult in good health.

The gene calls are TRBV7-2 and TRBJ1-2; D perhaps matches TRBD1 (5 bases). Germline values: CDR1 SGHTA, CDR2 FQGNSA. V was pared by 4 bases and J by 4 bases, with 13 bases between. The CDR3 consists of 14 residues. The CDR3 nucleotides are TGTGCCAGCAGCTCTAGCGGGGCGTCCTATGGCTACACCTTC. This sequence encodes CASSSSGASYGYTF. The whole variable domain, remainder taken from reference TRBV7-2 and TRBJ1-2, is GAGVSQSPSNKVTEKGKDVELRCDPISGHTALYWYRQSLGQGLEFLIYFQGNSAPDKSGLPSDRFSAERTGGSVSTLTIQRTQQEDSAVYLCASSSSGASYGYTFGSGTRLTVV.

The chain combines TRBV9 with TRBJ2-3; 12 positions agree with TRBD2. J gave up 3 bases and V 0 bases, and 8 bases lay outside the gene matches. The CDR3 runs to 18 residues. Germline assignment: CDR1 SGDLS and CDR2 YYNGEE. CDR3 bases: TGTGCCAGCAGCGTAGATCCTAGCGGGGGGGCCATGACAGATACGCAGTATTTT. Residues: CASSVDPSGGAMTDTQYF.

A few counts support this clone. This chain uses TRBV5-1 with TRBJ1-6; a possible D gene is TRBD1 (6 bases). Germline CDR1 SGHRS, CDR2 YFSETQ. The CDR3 loop spans 16 amino acids. Deletions cut 5 bases from V and 5 bases from J, with 17 bases between. Here the CDR3 DNA reads TGCGCCAGCAGTAGGGAACAGGGAGGAAATAATTCACCCCTCCACTTT. Translated: CASSREQGGNNSPLHF.

The chain carries TRBV24-1 and TRBJ1-5, with 7 bases fitting TRBD1. Germline CDR1 is KGHDR and CDR2 is SFDVKD. This CDR3 contains 15 residues. V gave up 4 bases and J gave up 5 bases; unmatched junction bases: 7. The CDR3 nucleotides read TGTGCCACCAGTGACCGCGACAGGGACCATCAGCCCCAGCATTTT. It yields the protein CATSDRDRDHQPQHF.

The chain joins TRBV9 to TRBJ1-1; 7 nucleotides align to TRBD1. This CDR3 spans 15 amino acids. After removal of 4 bases from V and 4 bases from J, the junction contained 10 bases not matched to a gene. Germline-derived CDR1 and CDR2 are SGDLS and YYNGEE. CDR3 sequence: CASSPGGGVSTEAFF. CDR3 bases: TGTGCCAGCAGCCCAGGGGGGGGAGTTAGCACTGAAGCTTTCTTT.

The rearrangement links TRBV11-2 to TRBJ2-1; either TRBD1 or TRBD2 may fit D (6 bases each). The V gene lost 6 bases and the J gene lost 4 bases, with 13 bases spanning the gap. Germline CDR1 and CDR2: SGHAT and FQNNGV. This CDR3 has 14 amino acids. The CDR3 region is CASRKGGTYNEQFF. DNA of the CDR3: TGTGCCAGCAGGAAGGGGGGCACATACAATGAGCAGTTCTTC.

The chain is built from TRBV19 and TRBJ2-3, with 11 positions matching TRBD2. This CDR3 spans 14 amino acids. The V segment lost 11 bases and the J segment 5 bases; nucleotides outside the gene matches: 9. Germline loops: CDR1 LNHDA, CDR2 SQIVND (reference sequence). CDR3 coding DNA: TGTGCCTCAACTAGCGGGAGCGGTGGAGATACGCAGTATTTT. This codes for CASTSGSGGDTQYF.

V is TRBV27 and J is TRBJ1-2, with 9 bases that match TRBD1. Per the germline V gene, CDR1 is MNHEY and CDR2 is SMNVEV (reference sequence). V shed 5 bases and J 6 bases; nucleotides not matched to a gene: 7. There are 14 residues in the CDR3. The CDR3 is CASSIGTGHHGYTF. DNA for the CDR3: TGTGCCAGCAGTATAGGGACAGGGCACCATGGCTACACCTTC.

The chain joins TRBV2 to TRBJ1-4; the D is unclear. In germline, CDR1 is SNHLY, CDR2 FYNNEI. V shed 2 bases and J shed 7 bases, with 11 bases lying between them. This CDR3 region has 14 residues. Here the CDR3 DNA reads TGTGCCAGCAGTGAAAAAGGGATCGGTGAAAAACTGTTTTTT. It translates to CASSEKGIGEKLFF.